The rows below give T cell receptor beta chains drawn from one sample of a study of CD8 T cells in ankylosing spondylitis. TCRdb recomputed calls from the 5' RACE reads with MiXCR, one row per CDR3 protein. The table shows approximately 39,000 distinct CDR3 sequences, with 13% occurring only once. Input material: synovial fluid, either unsorted or a sorted T cell fraction (not recorded which). The receptors were sampled from a male donor with ankylosing spondylitis. Both conserved end residues are trimmed from each CDR3. Expanded clones are given a class, and other clones once, few, many or no size at all.

v_gene,j_gene,abundance,CDR3aa
TRBV20-1,TRBJ2-1,-,SARTPERERPSSYNEQF
TRBV6-1,TRBJ1-2,-,ASSDGTGGDYGYT
TRBV20-1,TRBJ1-2,few,SARAWTGGPSGYT
TRBV11-2,TRBJ2-3,-,ASSLGFLSTDTQY
TRBV12-3/TRBV12-4,TRBJ2-7,medium-sized,ASSPGLAGLDEQY
TRBV20-1,TRBJ1-1,many,SARGTAHTEAF
TRBV19,TRBJ1-1,-,ASSPSGYTEAF
TRBV29-1,TRBJ2-2,-,SVGSGRVTGELF
TRBV28,TRBJ2-5,-,ASSPRWRLAQETQY
TRBV12-2,TRBJ1-1,-,ASRLALEVKAF
TRBV7-4,TRBJ2-7,few,ASSSNMQGHLTGRSHEQY
TRBV15,TRBJ1-1,-,ATEGSGSTEAF
TRBV20-1,TRBJ1-1,many,SARVPDRVTEAF
TRBV4-3,TRBJ1-5,many,ASSQRMANQPQH
TRBV4-3,TRBJ1-5,-,ASSQDGIATWPQH
TRBV20-1,TRBJ2-7,few,SARDRLREQY
TRBV4-2,TRBJ1-5,few,ASSQDATGNQPQH
TRBV3-1,TRBJ1-2,many,ASSQVRPTNYGYT
TRBV6-5,TRBJ2-1,many,ASSYSLGTSANNEQF
TRBV9,TRBJ2-1,-,ASSVVLVTNEQF
TRBV4-1,TRBJ2-7,many,ASSQLGNEQY
TRBV15,TRBJ1-5,few,ATRAGADSNQPQH
TRBV5-1,TRBJ2-4,-,ASSFLARTAKNIQY
TRBV4-2,TRBJ2-7,-,ASSQPGQGDYEQY
TRBV11-2,TRBJ2-3,-,ASSSPRLGTRPLDTQY
TRBV6-1,TRBJ2-2,few,ASSPFSGRTGELF
TRBV12-3/TRBV12-4,TRBJ2-1,few,ASSFRSYNEQF
TRBV28,TRBJ2-1,-,ASLRRGRGGGF
TRBV12-3/TRBV12-4,TRBJ2-7,-,ASSLRQLEQY
TRBV9,TRBJ2-7,-,ASSEGQGFYEQY
TRBV4-1,TRBJ2-2,-,ASSQGGHSNTGELF
TRBV7-9,TRBJ2-5,-,ASSLNIQETQY
TRBV7-9,TRBJ1-5,-,ASSDGQSIALPQH
TRBV20-1,TRBJ1-3,many,SAPGRGSGNTIY
TRBV7-9,TRBJ2-5,-,ASSLVEDIEETQY
TRBV19,TRBJ1-5,many,ASTPDSFSNQPQH
TRBV6-2/TRBV6-3,TRBJ2-1,-,ASTLDLTSGSSRYNEQF
TRBV6-2/TRBV6-3,TRBJ1-1,-,ASSHPGGEPKNTEAF
TRBV6-5,TRBJ2-7,-,ASSSKPGPTTYEQY
TRBV7-8,TRBJ1-1,-,ASSLMAGVGHTEAF
TRBV6-1,TRBJ2-7,few,AVKAGGFILYEQY
TRBV7-2,TRBJ1-5,few,ASSLGRCRGSQPQH
TRBV5-5,TRBJ2-5,-,ASSLGQGSQETQY
TRBV15,TRBJ2-7,-,ATSRGVVGDEQY
TRBV7-9,TRBJ2-6,many,ASSLGPMDSGANVLT